This T cell receptor (beta chain) was recorded in a study of identical twins. General study findings and limits: Insertions were reduced in abundant cord blood beta clonotypes but not in memory repertoires. Those out-of-frame alpha sequences shared by twins showed an excess of low generation probability.

The donors were all healthy and Caucasian. This clonotype came up a few times. The target antigen is unknown. The authors used template switching to add a universal primer site and gave cDNA unique molecular identifiers. TCRdb analysed the 5' RACE reads with MiXCR anew, one entry per CDR3 protein. This table holds 350,000 or so distinct CDR3 sequences, over 9% found once. Germline V gene sequence: CDR1 MNHEY, CDR2 SVGAGI. V shed 0 bases, J shed 2 bases, and the junction held 5 bases outside the gene matches. CDR3 size: 17 residues. The same sample was also used in a study of yellow fever vaccine responses in identical twins.

The TCR sequence derives from a woman aged 18-35 years in good health. V and J are TRBV6-5 and TRBJ2-3, with 10 bases fitting TRBD2. The sample comprised CD8+ T cells sorted from blood. For the CDR3, the DNA is TGTGCCAGCAGTTACTCGGCTAGCGGGAGATACACAGATACGCAGTATTTT. This codes for CASSYSASGRYTDTQYF.